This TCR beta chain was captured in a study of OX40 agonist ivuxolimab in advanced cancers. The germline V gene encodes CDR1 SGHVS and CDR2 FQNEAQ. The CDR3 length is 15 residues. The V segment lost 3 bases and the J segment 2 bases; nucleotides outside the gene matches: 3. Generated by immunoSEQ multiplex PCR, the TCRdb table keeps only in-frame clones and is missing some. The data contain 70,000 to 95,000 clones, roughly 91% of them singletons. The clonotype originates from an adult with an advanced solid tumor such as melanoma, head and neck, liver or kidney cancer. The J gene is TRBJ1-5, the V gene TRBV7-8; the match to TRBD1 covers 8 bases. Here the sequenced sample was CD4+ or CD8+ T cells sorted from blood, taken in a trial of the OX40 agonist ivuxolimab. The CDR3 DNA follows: TGTGCCAGCAGCTTCCCGGGACAGGGCAATCAGCCCCAGCATTTT. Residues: CASSFPGQGNQPQHF. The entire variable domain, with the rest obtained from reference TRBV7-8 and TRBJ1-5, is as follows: GAGVSQSPRYKVAKRGQDVALRCDPISGHVSLFWYQQALGQGPEFLTYFQNEAQLDKSGLPSDRFFAERPEGSVSTLKIQRTQQEDSAVYLCASSFPGQGNQPQHFGDGTRLSIL.